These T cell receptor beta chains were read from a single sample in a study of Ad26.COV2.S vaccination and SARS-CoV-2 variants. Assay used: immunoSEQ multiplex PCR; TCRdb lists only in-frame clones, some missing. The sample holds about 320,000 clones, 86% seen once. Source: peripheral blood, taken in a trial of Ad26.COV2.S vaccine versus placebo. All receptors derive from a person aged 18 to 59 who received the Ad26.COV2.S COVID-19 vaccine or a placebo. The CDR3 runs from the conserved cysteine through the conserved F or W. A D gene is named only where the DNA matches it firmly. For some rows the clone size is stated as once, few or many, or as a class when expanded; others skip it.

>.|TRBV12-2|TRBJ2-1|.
CASRLGRGRQGDHNEQFF
TGTGCAAGTCGCTTAGGGAGGGGTAGGCAGGGTGACCACAATGAGCAGTTCTTC
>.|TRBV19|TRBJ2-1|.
CASRPGATYNEQFF
TGTGCCAGTCGACCAGGGGCCACTTACAATGAGCAGTTCTTC
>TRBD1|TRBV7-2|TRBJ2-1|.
CASSRRSTGTGGTNEQFF
TGTGCCAGCAGCCGTCGCTCTACCGGGACAGGGGGCACGAATGAGCAGTTCTTC
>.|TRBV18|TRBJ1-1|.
CASSPFRDTEAFF
TGTGCCAGCTCACCGTTTCGGGACACTGAAGCTTTCTTT
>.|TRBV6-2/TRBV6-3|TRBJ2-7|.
CASSYPPYEQYF
TGTGCCAGCAGTTACCCTCCCTACGAGCAGTACTTC
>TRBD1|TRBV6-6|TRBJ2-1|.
CASSYPSGTGVNEQFF
TGTGCCAGCAGTTACCCATCCGGGACAGGAGTTAATGAGCAGTTCTTC
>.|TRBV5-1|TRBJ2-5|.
CASRAEETQYF
TGCGCCAGCAGGGCCGAGGAGACCCAGTACTTC
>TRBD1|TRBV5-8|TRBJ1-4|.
CASTPGTGNRNEKLFF
TGTGCCAGCACCCCCGGGACAGGGAACCGTAATGAAAAACTGTTTTTT
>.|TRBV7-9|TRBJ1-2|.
CASSFPGQTNYGYTF
TGTGCCAGCAGCTTCCCAGGACAGACGAACTATGGCTACACCTTC
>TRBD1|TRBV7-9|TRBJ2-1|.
CASSLGQAIYSYNEQFF
TGTGCCAGCAGCCTCGGACAGGCCATTTACTCCTACAATGAGCAGTTCTTC
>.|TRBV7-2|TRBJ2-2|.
CASDQGNGELFF
TGTGCCAGCGACCAGGGGAACGGGGAGCTGTTTTTT
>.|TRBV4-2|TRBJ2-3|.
CASSPSDTDTQYF
TGTGCCAGCAGCCCTAGCGACACAGATACGCAGTATTTT
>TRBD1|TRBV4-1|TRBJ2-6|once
CASSQALQGGGANVLTF
TGCGCCAGCAGCCAGGCTTTACAGGGGGGAGGGGCCAACGTCCTGACTTTC
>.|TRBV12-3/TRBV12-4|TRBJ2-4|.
CASSLYRNIQYF
TGTGCCAGCAGTTTATACAGGAACATTCAGTACTTC
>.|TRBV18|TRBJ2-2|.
CASFKGQNTGELFF
TGTGCCAGCTTCAAAGGGCAGAACACCGGGGAGCTGTTTTTT
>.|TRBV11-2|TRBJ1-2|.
CASSPALIGGYTF
TGTGCCAGCAGCCCAGCCCTAATAGGTGGCTACACCTTC
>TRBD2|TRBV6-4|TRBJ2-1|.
CASSPAGAGAYNEQFF
TGTGCCAGCAGCCCCGCGGGAGCGGGGGCTTACAATGAGCAGTTCTTC
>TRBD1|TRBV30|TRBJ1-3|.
CAWGKRDRVTGNTIYF
TGTGCCTGGGGAAAAAGAGACAGGGTTACTGGAAACACCATATATTTT
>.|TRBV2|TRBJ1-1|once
CASSVTGNTEAFF
TGTGCCAGCAGTGTGACCGGGAACACTGAAGCTTTCTTT
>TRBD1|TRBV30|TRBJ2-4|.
CAWSTGQQNIQYF
TGTGCCTGGAGTACGGGACAGCAAAACATTCAGTACTTC
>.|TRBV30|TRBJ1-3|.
CAWSQGTIYF
TGTGCCTGGTCGCAGGGCACCATATATTTT
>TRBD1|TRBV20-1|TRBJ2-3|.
CSASNRGGTDTQYF
TGCAGTGCTAGTAACAGGGGTGGCACAGATACGCAGTATTTT
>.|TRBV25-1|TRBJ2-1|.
CASRPTGTYNEQFF
TGTGCCAGCAGGCCGACAGGTACATACAATGAGCAGTTCTTC
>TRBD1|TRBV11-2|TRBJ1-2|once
CASSLGAKQGRGYTF
TGTGCCAGCAGCCTCGGCGCCAAACAGGGGCGTGGCTACACCTTC
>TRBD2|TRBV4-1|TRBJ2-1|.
CASATSGGALNEQFF
TGCGCCAGCGCAACTAGCGGGGGGGCCCTCAATGAGCAGTTCTTC
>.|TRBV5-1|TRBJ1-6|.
CASSLASGGARSPLHF
TGCGCCAGCAGCTTGGCCTCTGGTGGGGCGAGGTCACCCCTCCACTTT